Sequencing of this TCR beta chain was carried out in a study of cytomegalovirus exposure and HLA in healthy donors. Turning to the study itself: In terms of ancestry, the Caucasian-associated cluster contained 75% to 90% of the approximately 400 genotyped donors. General study results and limits: Later on, an analysis tied 18,000 or so TCR beta sequences to HLA alleles at 0.05 false discovery rate.

The study ran its PCR with 60 Vbeta and 13 Jbeta primers. Profiling relied on immunoSEQ multiplex PCR, and the TCRdb table lists in-frame clones only, not all of them. The sample includes 200,000 to 250,000 clones, 85% of them seen just once. The CDR3 length is 15 residues. The ends were cut back, 8 bases at V and 0 bases at J, with 14 bases in the middle. From germline, CDR1 is MDHEN and CDR2 SYDVKM. Each donor was healthy, and each was a bone marrow donor. A note on this clone: The antigen remains undetermined.

This receptor was obtained from a human donor in good health. The source material was PBMCs. The chain has TRBV28 and TRBJ2-1; D is possibly TRBD2 (6 bases). This CDR3 is CASFSGESSYNEQFF. The CDR3 nucleotides are TGTGCCAGCTTTAGCGGAGAGAGCTCCTACAATGAGCAGTTCTTC.